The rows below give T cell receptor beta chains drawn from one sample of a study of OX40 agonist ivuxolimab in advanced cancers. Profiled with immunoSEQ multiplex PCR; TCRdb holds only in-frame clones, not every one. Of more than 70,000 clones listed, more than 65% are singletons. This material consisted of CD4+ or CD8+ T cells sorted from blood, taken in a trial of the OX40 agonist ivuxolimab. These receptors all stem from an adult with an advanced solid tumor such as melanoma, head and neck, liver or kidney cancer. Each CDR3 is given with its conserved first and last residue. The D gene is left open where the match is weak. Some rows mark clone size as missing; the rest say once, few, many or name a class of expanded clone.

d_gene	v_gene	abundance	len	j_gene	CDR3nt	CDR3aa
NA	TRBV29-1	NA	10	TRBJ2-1	TGCAGCGTTTCCGTTGTTGAGCAGTTCTTC	CSVSVVEQFF
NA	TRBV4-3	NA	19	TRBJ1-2	TGCGCCAGCAGCCAGTTTTTATACTCGACACCGTTTCGTGTGTATGGCTACACCTTC	CASSQFLYSTPFRVYGYTF
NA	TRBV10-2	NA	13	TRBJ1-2	TGCGCCAGCAGCCAAGTGGACGGCGGTGGCTACACCTTC	CASSQVDGGGYTF
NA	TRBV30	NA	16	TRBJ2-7	TGTGCCTGGAGTCCACTTGAGGCGACCCGTGGGTACGAGCAGTACTTC	CAWSPLEATRGYEQYF
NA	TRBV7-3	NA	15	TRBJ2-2	TGTGCCAGCAGCGGGCTGGGGGGTAACACCGGGGAGCTGTTTTTT	CASSGLGGNTGELFF
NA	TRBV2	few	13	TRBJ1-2	TGTGCCAGCAGTGAAGGGGCAGGACGAGGCTACACCTTC	CASSEGAGRGYTF
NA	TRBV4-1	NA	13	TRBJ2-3	TGCGCCAGCAGCCGCCCTGGGACAGATACGCAGTATTTT	CASSRPGTDTQYF
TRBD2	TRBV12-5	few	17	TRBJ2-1	TGTGCTAGTGCCAAACCCCTAGCGGGGGGCGGATACAATGAGCAGTTCTTC	CASAKPLAGGGYNEQFF
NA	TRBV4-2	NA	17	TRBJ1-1	TGTGCCAGCAGCCCAGGGGTGGCCTCAAACATGAACACTGAAGCTTTCTTT	CASSPGVASNMNTEAFF
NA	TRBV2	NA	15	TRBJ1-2	TGTGCCAGCAGTGTATCGGACATACTTAACTATGGCTACACCTTC	CASSVSDILNYGYTF
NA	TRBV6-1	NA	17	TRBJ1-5	TGTGCCAGCAGTGAATCGTGGGGGGGCTATAGCAATCAGCCCCAGCATTTT	CASSESWGGYSNQPQHF
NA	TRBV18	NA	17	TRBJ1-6	TGTGCCAGCTCACTGAGTGGGGGTGGCTCCTATAATTCACCCCTCCACTTT	CASSLSGGGSYNSPLHF
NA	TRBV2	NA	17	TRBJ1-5	TGTGCCAGCAGCCCTAAAGGGGCCATCAGGGGCCATCAGCCCCAGCATTTT	CASSPKGAIRGHQPQHF
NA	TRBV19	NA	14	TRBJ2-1	TGTGCCAGTAGTATGGGCCAGGACCACAATGAGCAGTTCTTC	CASSMGQDHNEQFF
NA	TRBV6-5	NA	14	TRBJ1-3	TGTGCCAGCAGTTTACTAAGCTCTGGAAACACCATATATTTT	CASSLLSSGNTIYF
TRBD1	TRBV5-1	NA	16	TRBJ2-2	TGCGCCAGCAGCACGGACCCCTTAACAGGGGCCGGGGAGCTGTTTTTT	CASSTDPLTGAGELFF
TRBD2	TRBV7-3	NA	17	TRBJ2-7	TGTGCCAGCAGCCCAACCGGGACTAGCGGGAGCCCCTACGAGCAGTACTTC	CASSPTGTSGSPYEQYF
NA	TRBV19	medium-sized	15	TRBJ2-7	TGTGCCAGTAGTATAAGGGGGGGCCTTGGCAACGAGCAGTACTTC	CASSIRGGLGNEQYF
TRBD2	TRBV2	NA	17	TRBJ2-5	TGTGCCAGCAGTGCGGGACTAGCGGGGGGCAATCAAGAGACCCAGTACTTC	CASSAGLAGGNQETQYF
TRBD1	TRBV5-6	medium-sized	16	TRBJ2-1	TGTGCCAGCAGCGGATTCGGACAGGGGGCGGTCAATGAGCAGTTCTTC	CASSGFGQGAVNEQFF
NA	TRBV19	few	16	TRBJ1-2	TGTGCCAGTAGTACACAAACCCCGGGAGCCGGCTTTGGCTACACCTTC	CASSTQTPGAGFGYTF
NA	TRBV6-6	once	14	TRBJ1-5	TGTGCCAGCAGTTTCTCAGGGAGCAATCAGCCCCAGCATTTT	CASSFSGSNQPQHF
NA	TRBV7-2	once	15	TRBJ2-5	TGTGCCAGCAGCCCAAGGGTGCTAGGGCCGGAGACCCAGTACTTC	CASSPRVLGPETQYF
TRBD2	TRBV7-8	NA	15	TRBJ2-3	TGTGCCAGCAGCCTGAGCGGGAGTGCGACAGATACGCAGTATTTT	CASSLSGSATDTQYF